The 32 T cell receptor beta chains reported below all come from one sample, sequenced in a study of T cell clonality in common variable immunodeficiency. Produced via immunoSEQ multiplex PCR; TCRdb's table is partial and in-frame only. This sample carries some 42,000 clones, none of them present only once. Sample: peripheral blood mononuclear cells. These receptors were taken from a person aged 18-70 years in good health.

This clone was counted many times. The missing CDR3 end, 3 residues past where the read stops, is filled in from the germline J gene. The chain couples TRBV23-1 to TRBJ2-1; 13 nucleotides align to TRBD2. TRBV23-1 falls under the ORF class, with uncertain function. V shed 2 bases, J shed 5 bases, and the junction held 6 bases outside the gene matches. The CDR3 is 17 amino acids. CDR3 bases read: TGCGCCAGCAGTCAAAAAGGACTAGCGGGGGACAACAATGAG. It specifies CASSQKGLAGDNNE. In full, the CDR3 reads CASSQKGLAGDNNEQFF.

This clone has a count of ten or more. The sequence runs out 3 residues before the end of the CDR3; the remainder is reconstructed from the germline J gene. The rearrangement joins TRBV7-2 to TRBJ1-4, with 8 bases aligning to TRBD1. In germline, CDR1 is SGHTA, CDR2 FQGNSA. The CDR3 is 15 amino acids. The V segment lost 5 bases and the J segment 7 bases; nucleotides outside the gene matches: 9. The DNA read from the CDR3 is TGTGCCAGCAGCCCGCAGGGGGCGCTTGGTGAAAAA. Its protein is CASSPQGALGEK. The full CDR3 protein reads CASSPQGALGEKLFF.

This clone was picked up many times. The read terminates 3 residues before the CDR3 end, so the remaining end is supplied by the germline J gene. This chain uses TRBV30 with TRBJ1-3, with D tentatively TRBD1 (6 bases). Trimming removed 0 bases from V and 5 bases from J, with 11 bases in between. Germline CDR1 is GTSNPN and CDR2 is SVGIG (reference sequence). This CDR3 has 14 amino acids. This chain's CDR3 is CAWSVGGDRNTIYF. The sequenced CDR3 bases are TGTGCCTGGAGTGTAGGGGGGGACCGAAACACC.

As regards this clone: The CDR3 extends 3 residues past the end of the read, so its final part is completed from the germline J gene. This chain links TRBV19 with TRBJ1-5; D gene unclear. The CDR3 is 16 residues long. V was clipped by 0 bases and J by 5 bases, with 14 bases between them. From germline, CDR1 is LNHDA and CDR2 SQIVND (reference sequence). The CDR3 sequence is CASSIEHTKGYQPQHF. The sequenced part of the CDR3 DNA is TGTGCCAGTAGTATAGAGCATACTAAAGGCTATCAGCCC.

This clone was picked up many times. The read falls 3 residues short of the CDR3 end, and the missing part is taken from the germline J gene. The rearrangement joins TRBV5-1 to TRBJ2-3, with a possible D match to TRBD1 (6 bases). Between the trimmed V and J ends, which lost 2 bases and 0 bases, there was a span of 16 bases. The CDR3 sequence is 17 residues long. From germline, CDR1 is SGHRS and CDR2 YFSETQ. The DNA read from the CDR3 is TGCGCCAGCAGCTTCGGACAGTCTAGAGTTAGCACAGATACG. This encodes CASSFGQSRVSTDT. The full CDR3 protein reads CASSFGQSRVSTDTQYF.

The sample holds many counts of this clone. The read terminates 3 residues ahead of where the CDR3 ends, so the germline J gene completes it. J is TRBJ1-5 and V is TRBV18, with a tentative D call TRBD1 (5 bases). Trimming shortened V by 3 bases and J by 3 bases, and 9 bases separated the two germline ends. This CDR3 is built from 14 residues. Germline CDR1 reads KGHSH; CDR2 reads LQKENI. CDR3 DNA (partial): TGTGCCAGCTCACCCCTCGGACACAATCAGCCC. It translates to CASSPLGHNQP. Given in full, the CDR3 is CASSPLGHNQPQHF.

Ten or more counts support this clone. The sequenced fragment ends 3 residues before the CDR3 boundary, so the rest is inferred from the germline J gene. Other DNA sequences in the same sample also yield this CDR3. The V call is TRBV28, the J call TRBJ2-1, with 11 bases fitting TRBD1. The germline gives CDR1 MDHEN, CDR2 SYDVKM. CDR3 size: 13 residues. V was clipped by 10 bases and J by 6 bases; unmatched bases: 5. The CDR3 loop reads CATGQGAGNEQFF. The DNA read from the CDR3 is TGTGCCACTGGACAGGGGGCTGGCAATGAG.

This clone was observed a handful of times. The read terminates 3 residues ahead of where the CDR3 ends, so the germline J gene completes it. This chain links TRBV11-2 with TRBJ2-7; no definite D call. Germline V lookup: CDR1 SGHAT, CDR2 FQNNGV. Trimming took 0 bases from V and 2 from J, leaving 11 bases between them. CDR3 length equals 15 residues. CDR3 in amino acids: CASSLDFSRAYEQYF. The part of the CDR3 DNA that was read is TGTGCCAGCAGCTTAGATTTTTCCAGAGCCTACGAG.

This clone was seen ten or more times. The CDR3 end falls 3 residues outside the read, so it is completed with the germline J gene. This chain links TRBV20-1 with TRBJ2-1; 10 bases align to TRBD2. This CDR3 has 13 residues. Germline CDR1 reads DFQATT; CDR2 reads SNEGSKA (reference sequence). J lost 7 bases, V lost 5 bases, and 5 bases had no gene match. CDR3 bases read: TGCAGTGCTGAGCGGGAGGGCCTGAATGAG. It encodes CSAEREGLNE. The CDR3 in its entirety is CSAEREGLNEQFF.

This clone occurred many times. From the germline J gene comes the end of the CDR3, since the read stops 3 residues before it. This rearrangement joins TRBV7-3 to TRBJ2-1; TRBD1 agrees at 8 bases. V was clipped by 3 bases and J by 7 bases; unmatched bases: 11. From germline, CDR1 is SGHTA and CDR2 FQGTGA. CDR3 size: 16 residues. The part of the CDR3 DNA that was read is TGTGCCAGCAGCTTTAATCCTTCCAGGGGGCGGAATGAG. It is translated as CASSFNPSRGRNE. From start to end, the CDR3 is CASSFNPSRGRNEQFF.

This clone was seen ten or more times. CDR3 bases read: TGCGCCAGCTTCCCTATCGGTCGACGGGGGAACACTGAA. Translating it yields CASFPIGRRGNTE. The entire CDR3 protein reads CASFPIGRRGNTEAFF. The chain carries TRBV5-1 and TRBJ1-1; D gene uncertain. The read ends 3 residues early relative to the CDR3; the germline J gene fills the gap. Trimming removed 7 bases from V and 1 base from J, with 20 bases in between. This CDR3 comprises 16 residues. Germline values: CDR1 SGHRS, CDR2 YFSETQ. The whole variable domain, remainder taken from reference TRBV5-1 and TRBJ1-1, is KAGVTQTPRYLIKTRGQQVTLSCSPISGHRSVSWYQQTPGQGLQFLFEYFSETQRNKGNFPGRFSGRQFSNSRSEMNVSTLELGDSALYLCASFPIGRRGNTEAFFGQGTRLTVV.

This clone was seen ten or more times. Read coverage stops 3 residues before the CDR3 terminus; the germline J gene supplies the remainder. This rearrangement joins TRBV23-1 to TRBJ2-3, with D perhaps matching TRBD1 (6 bases). TRBV23-1 is sorted into the ORF group, with uncertain function. V shed 0 bases and J shed 0 bases, with 10 bases lying between them. The CDR3 totals 16 residues. This CDR3 is CASSQSPDRSTDTQYF. The sequenced part of the CDR3 DNA is TGCGCCAGCAGTCAATCGCCTGACAGGAGCACAGATACG.

This clone was found many times. The sequenced fragment ends 3 residues before the CDR3 boundary, so the rest is inferred from the germline J gene. This rearrangement joins TRBV6-2 or TRBV6-3 to TRBJ2-7; TRBD1 might be the D (5 bases). Per germline, CDR1 MNHEY and CDR2 SVGEGT. CDR3 size: 13 residues. The ends were cut back, 5 bases at V and 1 base at J, with 9 bases in the middle. The DNA read from the CDR3 is TGTGCCAGCAGTCTGGGGCGTTCCTACGAG. This codes for CASSLGRSYE. The full CDR3 reads CASSLGRSYEQYF.

This clone was seen at least ten times. The sequence runs out 3 residues before the end of the CDR3; the remainder is reconstructed from the germline J gene. This rearrangement joins TRBV19 to TRBJ2-2; D is uncertain. The CDR3 sequence is 13 residues long. V lost 3 bases and J lost 3, with 5 bases in between. Germline V CDR1 and CDR2: LNHDA, SQIVND (reference sequence). The CDR3 protein is CASSIQDTGELFF. The covered CDR3 bases are TGTGCCAGTAGTATCCAGGACACCGGGGAG. Full variable domain (rest looked up from reference TRBV19 and TRBJ2-2): DGGITQSPKYLFRKEGQNVTLSCEQNLNHDAMYWYRQDPGQGLRLIYYSQIVNDFQKGDIAEGYSVSREKKESFPLTVTSAQKNPTAFYLCASSIQDTGELFFGEGSRLTVL.

Ten or more counts support this clone. The CDR3 is CASSKGTASYEQYF. CDR3 DNA, as far as it was read: TGTGCCAGCAGCAAAGGGACAGCCTCCTACGAG. The genes are TRBV5-4 and TRBJ2-7, with 7 bases identical to TRBD1. Sequencing ends 3 residues short of the CDR3 end; the germline J gene provides the rest. The CDR3 runs 14 residues. Germline V lookup: CDR1 SGHNT, CDR2 YYREEE (reference sequence). V trimming: 4 bases; J trimming: 0 bases; junction bases outside the gene matches: 4.

This clone was counted ten times or more. Read data end 3 residues before the CDR3 end; the end is taken from the germline J gene. The chain couples TRBV5-5 to TRBJ2-7, with D tentatively TRBD1 (5 bases). This CDR3 has 13 residues. The V and J ends lost 3 bases and 2 bases respectively, with 9 bases between them. CDR1 SGHKS and CDR2 YYEKEE come from the germline V gene (reference sequence). The covered CDR3 bases are TGTGCCAGCAGCTCTACAGGAGCCTACGAG. It codes for CASSSTGAYE. The complete CDR3 sequence is CASSSTGAYEQYF.

This clone showed up many times. The read terminates 3 residues before the CDR3 end, so the remaining end is supplied by the germline J gene. The V call is TRBV20-1, the J call TRBJ2-1; 16 bases are a match to TRBD2. The V gene's germline CDR1 is DFQATT and CDR2 SNEGSKA (reference sequence). The V gene end was trimmed by 0 bases and the J gene end by 6 bases; junction bases not matched to a gene: 5. This CDR3 comprises 17 residues. Partial CDR3 DNA: TGCAGTGCTAGAGACCTGGGACTAGCGGGAGGGCCCAATGAG. This encodes CSARDLGLAGGPNE. The whole CDR3 reads CSARDLGLAGGPNEQFF.

As to this clone: The missing CDR3 end, 3 residues past where the read stops, is filled in from the germline J gene. The V gene is TRBV19, the J gene TRBJ2-1; 10 nucleotides align to TRBD2. The CDR3 length is 16 residues. Germline CDR1 and CDR2: LNHDA and SQIVND (reference sequence). The J segment lost 4 bases and the V segment lost 4 bases, leaving 7 bases of the junction unmatched. The DNA read from the CDR3 is TGTGCCAGTAGTACCCGGACTAGCGGTACATACAATGAG. It specifies CASSTRTSGTYNE. The full CDR3 protein is CASSTRTSGTYNEQFF. The whole variable domain, filled in from reference TRBV19 and TRBJ2-1, reads DGGITQSPKYLFRKEGQNVTLSCEQNLNHDAMYWYRQDPGQGLRLIYYSQIVNDFQKGDIAEGYSVSREKKESFPLTVTSAQKNPTAFYLCASSTRTSGTYNEQFFGPGTRLTVL.

This clone was detected ten times or more. Coverage ceases 3 residues before the CDR3 finishes, and the germline J gene fills in the end. V gene TRBV5-1 combines with J gene TRBJ2-7; D is perhaps TRBD2 (5 bases). The ends were cut back, 3 bases at V and 0 bases at J, with 13 bases in the middle. The CDR3 is 15 amino acids. Germline V lookup: CDR1 SGHRS, CDR2 YFSETQ. The CDR3 sequence is CASSYRTENSYEQYF. The sequenced CDR3 bases are TGCGCCAGCAGCTACCGGACTGAAAACTCCTACGAG.

This clone appeared many times. The read ends 3 residues shy of where the CDR3 ends; the end is completed using the germline J gene. The rearrangement uses TRBV5-1 and TRBJ1-4, with TRBD1 as a possible D gene (5 bases). Trimming removed 4 bases from V and 10 bases from J, with 17 bases in between. The CDR3 consists of 14 residues. Germline V lookup: CDR1 SGHRS, CDR2 YFSETQ. CDR3 sequence reads: CASSTDGVGGKLFF. CDR3 DNA (partial): TGCGCCAGCAGCACCGACGGGGTGGGGGGAAAA.

This clone was observed many times. The CDR3 is cut off 3 residues early in the read; its end comes from the germline J gene. V is TRBV20-1 and J is TRBJ2-5; the match to TRBD2 covers 8 bases. The CDR3 covers 14 residues. Germline CDR1 reads DFQATT; CDR2 reads SNEGSKA (reference sequence). The trim removed 6 bases at V and 2 bases at J, leaving 8 bases unmatched. The CDR3 sequence: CSATRGGVQETQYF. The DNA read from the CDR3 is TGCAGTGCAACCCGGGGGGGGGTACAAGAGACC.

A note on this clone: Mismatch with germline at one junction end may stem from a read error. The missing CDR3 end, 3 residues past where the read stops, is filled in from the germline J gene. J is TRBJ2-2 and V is TRBV7-2; D may be TRBD1 (6 bases). CDR1 SGHTA and CDR2 FQGNSA come from the germline V gene. This CDR3 contains 14 residues. CDR3 in amino acids: CASTPQGYNSPLFF. Partial CDR3 DNA: TGTGCTAGCACCCCGCAGGGGTATAATTCACCG. Drawing the rest from reference TRBV7-2 and TRBJ2-2, the complete variable domain is GAGVSQSPSNKVTEKGKDVELRCDPISGHTALYWYRQSLGQGLEFLIYFQGNSAPDKSGLPSDRFSAERTGGSVSTLTIQRTQQEDSAVYLCASTPQGYNSPLFFGEGSRLTVL.

This clone was picked up many times. The read finishes 3 residues shy of the CDR3 end, and the germline J gene is used to complete it. This chain connects TRBV5-5 to TRBJ2-1, with 7 bases that match TRBD2. CDR1 and CDR2 (germline): SGHKS, YYEKEE (reference sequence). The CDR3 consists of 15 residues. The ends lost 0 bases at V and 8 bases at J; junction bases unmatched: 8. CDR3 DNA, as far as it was read: TGTGCCAGCAGCTTGGGGACTAGTCTCTTCGATGAG. As protein: CASSLGTSLFDE. The entire CDR3 protein reads CASSLGTSLFDEQFF. The complete variable domain, with remaining parts taken from reference TRBV5-5 and TRBJ2-1, reads DAGVTQSPTHLIKTRGQQVTLRCSPISGHKSVSWYQQVLGQGPQFIFQYYEKEERGRGNFPDRFSARQFPNYSSELNVNALLLGDSALYLCASSLGTSLFDEQFFGPGTRLTVL.

In this sample, this clone turned up many times. Relative to the germline gene, one junction end is altered; a read error may explain this. The read comes to an end 3 residues before the CDR3 does, leaving the germline J gene to fill in the end. The chain is built from TRBV4-2 and TRBJ2-2; a possible D gene is TRBD2 (7 bases). This CDR3 is 15 amino acids long. The germline V gene has CDR1 LGHNA and CDR2 YNFKEQ. CDR3 protein: CASSQALGGAGELFF. The part of the CDR3 DNA that was read is TGCGCCAGCAGCCAAGCGCTAGGGGGGGCCGGGGAG.

This clone was found many times. The read finishes 3 residues shy of the CDR3 end, and the germline J gene is used to complete it. The J gene is TRBJ2-5, the V gene TRBV30; 8 bases fit TRBD1. V gave up 2 bases and J gave up 1 base; unmatched junction bases: 3. Germline-derived CDR1 and CDR2 are GTSNPN and SVGIG (reference sequence). The CDR3 runs to 14 residues. The CDR3 bases that were read are TGTGCCTGGAGTACAGGGGGGCCCCAAGAGACC. Translating gives CAWSTGGPQET. The CDR3 reads in full as CAWSTGGPQETQYF. The full variable domain, with the rest looked up from reference TRBV30 and TRBJ2-5, is SQTIHQWPATLVQPVGSPLSLECTVEGTSNPNLYWYRQAAGRGLQLLFYSVGIGQISSEVPQNLSASRPQDRQFILSSKKLLLSDSGFYLCAWSTGGPQETQYFGPGTRLLVL.

This clone was seen ten or more times. The observed sequence ends 3 residues before the CDR3 terminus, with the missing tail filled in from the germline J gene. The chain employs TRBV2 and TRBJ2-3, with D possibly matching TRBD1 (6 bases). The CDR3 spans 15 residues. The germline V gene has CDR1 SNHLY and CDR2 FYNNEI. The V end was cut by 3 bases, the J end by 0 bases, with 10 bases between. Here the CDR3 reads CASSDVGASTDTQYF. The sequenced CDR3 bases are TGTGCCAGCAGTGACGTGGGGGCTAGCACAGATACG. Combining the CDR3 with reference TRBV2 and TRBJ2-3 gives the whole variable domain EPEVTQTPSHQVTQMGQEVILRCVPISNHLYFYWYRQILGQKVEFLVSFYNNEISEKSEIFDDQFSVERPDGSNFTLKIRSTKLEDSAMYFCASSDVGASTDTQYFGPGTRLTVL.

This clone was detected many times. The observed sequence ends 3 residues before the CDR3 terminus, with the missing tail filled in from the germline J gene. V and J are TRBV20-1 and TRBJ2-1; D is undetermined. Germline lookup yields CDR1 DFQATT and CDR2 SNEGSKA (reference sequence). CDR3 size: 14 residues. The V and J ends lost 4 bases and 0 bases respectively, with 10 bases between them. The CDR3 region is CSATDLSSYNEQFF. Incomplete CDR3 DNA: TGCAGTGCTACCGACTTGAGCTCCTACAATGAG.

This clone was observed many times. The read finishes 3 residues shy of the CDR3 end, and the germline J gene is used to complete it. This sequence joins TRBV20-1 and TRBJ2-5, with 9 bases lining up with TRBD1. Losses at the gene ends were 4 bases for V and 6 bases for J; bases not matched to a gene: 12. The germline V gene has CDR1 DFQATT and CDR2 SNEGSKA (reference sequence). The CDR3 extends over 15 amino acids. CDR3 loop: CSANVPGQGGQTQYF. CDR3 DNA, as far as it was read: TGCAGTGCTAATGTCCCGGGACAGGGAGGGCAGACC.

This clone has a count of ten or more. CDR3 residues: CASSVTRQGFYEQYF. CDR3 DNA, as far as it was read: TGTGCCAGTAGTGTGACGAGACAGGGTTTCTACGAG. The rearrangement joins TRBV19 to TRBJ2-7; the match to TRBD1 covers 7 bases. The read gets to within 3 residues of the CDR3 end, and the germline J gene fills in the rest. The V segment lost 5 bases and the J segment 3 bases; nucleotides outside the gene matches: 10. CDR1 LNHDA and CDR2 SQIVND come from the germline V gene (reference sequence). CDR3 length: 15 amino acids.

As to this clone: The CDR3 end falls 3 residues outside the read, so it is completed with the germline J gene. The chain combines TRBV19 with TRBJ1-2; D perhaps matches TRBD1 (5 bases). Germline V gives CDR1 LNHDA, CDR2 SQIVND (reference sequence). The length of the CDR3 is 13 residues. The CDR3 spells CASSLGLQEDYTF. The sequenced part of the CDR3 DNA is TGTGCCAGTAGCCTGGGGCTCCAGGAGGAC.

This clone was counted at least ten times. The read terminates 3 residues ahead of where the CDR3 ends, so the germline J gene completes it. V usage is TRBV18 and J usage is TRBJ2-7; 10 nucleotides align to TRBD2. CDR1 KGHSH and CDR2 LQKENI come from the germline V gene. With 2 bases clipped from V and 5 bases from J, the junction kept 9 bases outside the gene matches. The CDR3 totals 16 residues. Incomplete CDR3 DNA: TGTGCCAGCTCACCAAGGGGGCTAGCGGGAGCCCACGAG. It is translated as CASSPRGLAGAHE. The CDR3 as a whole reads CASSPRGLAGAHEQYF.

Ten or more counts support this clone. The read ends 3 residues before the CDR3 terminus; that terminus is restored from the germline J gene. The chain combines TRBV28 with TRBJ2-7, with 9 bases matching TRBD1. V shed 4 bases, J shed 6 bases, and the junction held 13 bases outside the gene matches. CDR1 is MDHEN and CDR2 is SYDVKM in the germline V gene. The CDR3 runs 16 residues. CDR3 DNA, as far as it was read: TGTGCCAGCAGTTCCCCCTCTGGGACAGGGATTAGCGAG. Its protein is CASSSPSGTGISE. The full CDR3 protein reads CASSSPSGTGISEQYF. The whole variable domain, filled in from reference TRBV28 and TRBJ2-7, reads DVKVTQSSRYLVKRTGEKVFLECVQDMDHENMFWYRQDPGLGLRLIYFSYDVKMKEKGDIPEGYSVSREKKERFSLILESASTNQTSMYLCASSSPSGTGISEQYFGPGTRLTVT.